What follows are 7 T cell receptor beta chains derived from one specimen sequenced in a study of blood T cell repertoires in COVID-19. Assay: immunoSEQ multiplex PCR; the TCRdb copy retains only in-frame clones and omits some. Of 250,000 to 350,000 clones listed, around nine tenths were seen once; the top ten hold 6% to 7%. Sequencing input: PBMCs or T cells enriched from blood (not recorded which). Receptor source: a woman in her thirties or forties who had recovered from COVID-19.

This clone has only one observation. The chain employs TRBV6-2 or TRBV6-3 and TRBJ1-2; TRBD1 aligns across 7 bases. The CDR3 runs to 16 residues. V shed 6 bases, J shed 1 base, and the junction held 11 bases outside the gene matches. Per the germline V gene, CDR1 is MNHEY and CDR2 is SVGEGT. The CDR3 DNA sequence: TGTGCCAGCAGCACCGGGACAGCGAGGCTTAACTATGGCTACACCTTC. Its translation: CASSTGTARLNYGYTF.

The genes are TRBV18 and TRBJ1-3; 11 bases line up with TRBD1. CDR3 length equals 17 residues. V lost 1 base, J lost 0 bases, and 2 bases stayed unmatched. Germline assignment: CDR1 KGHSH and CDR2 LQKENI. The CDR3 reads CASSPRDRGISGNTIYF. CDR3 nucleotide sequence: TGTGCCAGCTCACCACGGGACAGGGGGATCTCTGGAAACACCATATATTTT.

Here the CDR3 reads CSASRLAGEIYNEQFF. CDR3 nucleotides: TGCAGTGCTAGTAGGCTAGCGGGAGAGATCTACAATGAGCAGTTCTTC. The J gene is TRBJ2-1, the V gene TRBV20-1; 10 bases are a match to TRBD2. V was pared by 3 bases and J by 3 bases, with 8 bases of the junction left unmatched. This CDR3 comprises 16 residues. Germline assignment: CDR1 DFQATT and CDR2 SNEGSKA (reference sequence).

The rearrangement joins TRBV6-2 or TRBV6-3 to TRBJ2-2; D might be TRBD1 (6 bases). The CDR3 has 16 amino acids. CDR1 is MNHEY, CDR2 SVGEGT, per germline. Between the trimmed V and J ends, which lost 8 bases and 5 bases, there was a span of 21 bases. CDR3 sequence reads: CASRLFLGARTGELFF. CDR3 bases: TGTGCCAGCCGCCTCTTCCTGGGGGCGAGAACCGGGGAGCTGTTTTTT.

The chain joins TRBV10-1 to TRBJ1-5, with 9 bases that match TRBD1. The CDR3 extends over 17 amino acids. CDR1 and CDR2 (germline): WNHNN, SYGVQD (reference sequence). Trimming removed 4 bases from V and 2 bases from J; junction bases left unmatched: 9. This chain's CDR3 is CASSGYRGQKGNQPQHF. The CDR3 DNA reads as TGCGCCAGCAGTGGGTACAGGGGGCAGAAGGGCAATCAGCCCCAGCATTTT.

The chain has TRBV12-2 and TRBJ2-2; the D segment call TRBD2 is taken from the table without a DNA check. TRBV12-2 is listed as a pseudogene. The length of the CDR3 is 17 residues. The CDR3 loop is CASRFSGTSGNTGELFF. The DNA for the CDR3 is TGTGCAAGTCGCTTTTCCGGGACTAGCGGGAACACCGGGGAGCTGTTTTTT.

This rearrangement joins TRBV7-9 to TRBJ1-6; D remains unclear. This CDR3 is built from 11 residues. Per germline, CDR1 SEHNR and CDR2 FQNEAQ (reference sequence). The V end was cut by 2 bases, the J end by 13 bases, with 6 bases between. CDR3 loop: CASSLRGPLHF. Written as DNA, the CDR3 is TGTGCCAGCAGCTTAAGAGGGCCCCTCCACTTT.